The 12 T cell receptor beta chains below all came from one sample that was sequenced in a study of blood T cells in healthy people across ages (dated by TCRdb to the mid-2010s). Library construction relied on 5' RACE. The sequencer was an Illumina HiSeq 2500. A second PCR of about 6 to 12 cycles was run with a J-beta primer mix and a sample-barcoded 5' primer. The public reads were reprocessed in TCRdb via fastp at Q25 and MiXCR, keeping in-frame beta chains. CDR3 protein sequences are deduplicated, and each keeps its most common genes and DNA. This sample lists some 760,000 distinct CDR3 sequences; roughly 25% were detected once. Jointly, the top ten make up under 9.5% of the sample. This sample was also put to use in a study of T cells of mothers and their children.

The sequencing input was blood. Receptors originate from a boy younger than 18 in good health.

This clonotype was seen a few times. This sequence joins TRBV7-6 and TRBJ2-1; TRBD1 is a possible D gene (6 bases). The CDR3 loop spans 15 amino acids. In germline, CDR1 is SGHVS, CDR2 FNYEAQ. Trimming left V 2 bases short and J 2 bases short, with 10 bases between. CDR3 amino acids: CASSLSRGPYNEQFF. The CDR3, as DNA: TGTGCCAGCAGCTTATCCAGGGGCCCCTACAATGAGCAGTTCTTC. The full variable domain, its missing parts supplied by reference TRBV7-6 and TRBJ2-1, is GAGVSQSPRYKVTKRGQDVALRCDPISGHVSLYWYRQALGQGPEFLTYFNYEAQQDKSGLPNDRFSAERPEGSISTLTIQRTEQRDSAMYRCASSLSRGPYNEQFFGPGTRLTVL.

The genes are TRBV7-9 and TRBJ2-1, with 7 nucleotides matching TRBD2. The CDR3 totals 15 residues. After removal of 5 bases from V and 4 bases from J, the junction contained 8 bases not matched to a gene. CDR1 SEHNR and CDR2 FQNEAQ come from the germline V gene (reference sequence). This CDR3 reads CASSGAGAVYNEQFF. As DNA, the CDR3 is TGTGCCAGCAGCGGGGCGGGAGCTGTTTACAATGAGCAGTTCTTC.

Only a few counts were recorded for this clonotype. This sequence joins TRBV2 and TRBJ1-1; 9 nucleotides line up with TRBD1. The trim removed 4 bases at V and 3 bases at J, leaving 0 bases unmatched. The germline V gene has CDR1 SNHLY and CDR2 FYNNEI. This CDR3 is built from 13 residues. CDR3 nucleotide sequence: TGTGCCAGCAGTGGGACAGGGGACACTGAAGCTTTCTTT. Translated: CASSGTGDTEAFF.

This chain links TRBV6-5 with TRBJ2-5; D perhaps matches TRBD1 (5 bases). Near its end, the DNA agrees better with TRBJ2-7, so the J call may be wrong. Per the germline V gene, CDR1 is MNHEY and CDR2 is SVGAGI. The CDR3 sequence is 13 residues long. This chain's CDR3 is CASSLTQGYEQYF. In nucleotides, the CDR3 is TGTGCCAGCAGTCTAACCCAGGGTTACGAGCAGTACTTC.

The chain joins TRBV13 to TRBJ1-5; D is possibly TRBD1 (6 bases). CDR1 and CDR2 (germline): PRHDT, FYEKMQ (reference sequence). The CDR3 is 14 amino acids. With 3 bases removed from V and 4 bases from J, the gap between germline ends came to 10 bases. The CDR3 loop is CASSLGHLNQPQHF. The DNA for the CDR3 is TGTGCCAGCAGCTTGGGACACCTTAATCAGCCCCAGCATTTT.

The chain has TRBV4-1 and TRBJ2-5; 14 nucleotides agree with TRBD2. CDR1 and CDR2 (germline): MGHRA, YSYEKL. V was clipped by 3 bases and J by 5 bases; unmatched bases: 5. The CDR3 is 16 residues long. The CDR3: CASSQTSGRAWETQYF. CDR3 sequence (DNA): TGCGCCAGCAGCCAGACTAGCGGGAGGGCCTGGGAGACCCAGTACTTC.

With regard to this clonotype: The CDR3 does not close with the conserved phenylalanine or tryptophan, likely indicating a read error. Because the CDR3's place on the DNA is in doubt, the DNA is left out and the CDR3 is given as listed by TCRdb. The chain employs TRBV6-2 or TRBV6-3 and TRBJ2-7; the listed D gene, TRBD2, was not tested against the DNA. Including both end residues, the CDR3 is 18 amino acids long. Germline CDR1 MNHEY, CDR2 SVGEGT. CDR3 region: CASSKSWTSGKSSYEQCL.

The table lists this clonotype with a few counts. The J gene is TRBJ2-1, the V gene TRBV6-2 or TRBV6-3; D remains ambiguous. This CDR3 is 15 amino acids long. Germline V gene lookup returns CDR1 MNHEY and CDR2 SVGEGT. Trimming took off 8 bases at V and 2 bases at J, with 16 bases between the two ends. CDR3 sequence (DNA): TGTGCCAGCCGCAAATCAGTTAGTGCCTACAATGAGCAGTTCTTC. Protein product: CASRKSVSAYNEQFF.

The rearrangement uses TRBV2 and TRBJ2-5; no clear D. Between the trimmed V and J ends, which lost 5 bases and 1 base, there was a span of 14 bases. Germline lookup yields CDR1 SNHLY and CDR2 FYNNEI. The CDR3 totals 15 residues. This chain's CDR3 is CASSPGAVRQETQYF. CDR3 nucleotides: TGTGCCAGCAGTCCCGGAGCAGTTCGCCAAGAGACCCAGTACTTC.

The chain combines TRBV7-3 with TRBJ2-1, with D possibly TRBD1 on 6 matching bases. Germline-derived CDR1 and CDR2 are SGHTA and FQGTGA. V was clipped by 5 bases and J by 2 bases, with 19 bases between them. This CDR3 has 17 amino acids. CDR3 loop: CASSAPSQGSPYNEQFF. CDR3 coding DNA: TGTGCCAGCAGCGCGCCAAGTCAGGGGAGTCCCTACAATGAGCAGTTCTTC.

The chain uses TRBV7-9 and TRBJ2-5; no clear D. This CDR3 comprises 16 residues. V was cut by 5 bases and J by 5 bases, with 21 bases left in between. Germline assignment: CDR1 SEHNR and CDR2 FQNEAQ (reference sequence). In nucleotides, the CDR3 is TGTGCCAGCAGCCCAGCACCCAGACCGGTGGAGGAGACCCAGTACTTC. Protein sequence: CASSPAPRPVEETQYF. Drawing the rest from reference TRBV7-9 and TRBJ2-5, the complete variable domain is DTGVSQNPRHKITKRGQNVTFRCDPISEHNRLYWYRQTLGQGPEFLTYFQNEAQLEKSRLLSDRFSAERPKGSFSTLEIQRTEQGDSAMYLCASSPAPRPVEETQYFGPGTRLLVL.

The V call is TRBV15, the J call TRBJ2-5; D is perhaps TRBD1 or TRBD2 (6 bases each). Germline CDR1 and CDR2: LNHNV and YYDKDF (reference sequence). CDR3 length equals 14 residues. The V and J ends lost 5 bases and 5 bases respectively, with 15 bases between them. CDR3 in DNA: TGTGCCACCAGCGCTATCGGGGGCGCGGAGACCCAGTACTTC. This translates into CATSAIGGAETQYF.